One and the same sample provided the 8 T cell receptor beta chains below, sequenced in a study of beta chain features in type 1 diabetes. Every bit of the isolated RNA underwent reverse transcription, so sequencing read expressed TCRB transcripts. Method: immunoSEQ multiplex PCR; TCRdb's copy keeps in-frame clones and lacks some. The sample has about 320,000 clones; around 15% are singletons. What was sequenced was central memory CD4+ T cells from blood. All receptors derive from a man in his thirties or forties in good health.

This clone was detected only once. V is TRBV28 and J is TRBJ1-2; D remains unclear. CDR1 is MDHEN and CDR2 is SYDVKM in the germline V gene. The CDR3 is 14 residues long. V dropped 6 bases and J dropped 7 bases, with 18 bases sitting between them. The chain's CDR3 is CASSLTQWALGYTF. CDR3 in DNA: TGTGCCAGCAGCTTAACCCAGTGGGCCCTTGGCTACACCTTC.

This clone was counted only a few times. This chain uses TRBV4-3 with TRBJ1-2; D may be TRBD1 (6 bases). Germline V CDR1 and CDR2: LGHNA, YSLEER. V shed 5 bases and J shed 6 bases, with 16 bases lying between them. There are 14 residues in the CDR3. The CDR3 nucleotides are TGCGCCAGCAGCAACCAATGGGGGCGCGATGGCTACACCTTC. The encoded protein is CASSNQWGRDGYTF.

This clone was seen a few times. This chain uses TRBV7-2 with TRBJ2-1, with TRBD2 matching over 9 bases. The CDR3 is 14 amino acids. Looked up from germline, CDR1 is SGHTA and CDR2 is FQGNSA. V dropped 2 bases and J dropped 6; count of bases not matched to a gene: 2. This chain's CDR3 is CASSLLLAGNEQFF. CDR3 bases: TGTGCCAGCAGCTTATTACTAGCGGGCAATGAGCAGTTCTTC.

This clone was seen a few times. The rearrangement joins TRBV19 to TRBJ1-5; D is undetermined. The V end lost 5 bases, the J end lost 6 bases, and 8 bases lay between the germline ends. The CDR3 runs to 12 residues. Germline V gives CDR1 LNHDA, CDR2 SQIVND (reference sequence). CDR3 region: CASSGISQPQHF. CDR3 sequence (DNA): TGTGCCAGTAGTGGGATTAGTCAGCCCCAGCATTTT.

This chain joins TRBV5-1 and TRBJ2-5; 12 nucleotides agree with TRBD2. The CDR3 runs 16 residues. Trimming cost V 0 bases and J 5 bases; bases outside gene matches: 5. Germline V CDR1 and CDR2: SGHRS, YFSETQ. The CDR3 sequence is CASSLGGGLAGETQYF. The CDR3 DNA follows: TGCGCCAGCAGCTTGGGAGGAGGACTAGCGGGGGAGACCCAGTACTTC. The full variable domain, with the rest looked up from reference TRBV5-1 and TRBJ2-5, is KAGVTQTPRYLIKTRGQQVTLSCSPISGHRSVSWYQQTPGQGLQFLFEYFSETQRNKGNFPGRFSGRQFSNSRSEMNVSTLELGDSALYLCASSLGGGLAGETQYFGPGTRLLVL.

This clone was observed a handful of times. The rearrangement joins TRBV27 to TRBJ2-5; D possibly matches TRBD1 or TRBD2 (5 bases each). With 4 bases removed from V and 7 bases from J, the gap between germline ends came to 19 bases. The CDR3 is 15 amino acids. Germline-derived CDR1 and CDR2 are MNHEY and SMNVEV (reference sequence). The CDR3 sequence is CASSYRGPPYGTQYF. In nucleotides, the CDR3 is TGTGCCAGCAGTTACCGGGGCCCCCCGTACGGGACCCAGTACTTC.

V usage is TRBV5-4 and J usage is TRBJ1-1; D is ambiguous. CDR1 is SGHNT, CDR2 YYREEE, per germline (reference sequence). The V end was cut by 2 bases, the J end by 1 base, with 6 bases between. The CDR3 sequence is 13 residues long. The CDR3 loop is CASSLPENTEAFF. The CDR3, as DNA: TGTGCCAGCAGCTTACCAGAGAACACTGAAGCTTTCTTT.

The V gene is TRBV5-6, the J gene TRBJ1-2; D not certain. The V and J ends lost 2 bases and 4 bases respectively, with 15 bases between them. The CDR3 contains 15 residues. Germline CDR1 and CDR2: SGHDT and YYEEEE. The CDR3 DNA reads as TGTGCCAGCAGCTTATGGGCAGATTTCGGCTATGGCTACACCTTC. As protein: CASSLWADFGYGYTF.